This entry lists 25 T cell receptor beta chains sequenced from one sample in a study of T cells in Graves' hyperthyroidism and ophthalmopathy. Regions amplified from RNA transcripts were the TCR beta CDR3 regions. Initially, a first-round RT-PCR of the TCR CDR3 employed the HTBI primer set. In TCRdb, the multiplex PCR reads were re-called with MiXCR into one record per CDR3 protein. This sample has around 300,000 distinct CDR3 sequences, with roughly 13% found just once. Sequences were obtained from blood. All receptors derive from a woman aged 25 to 39 with Graves' hyperthyroidism that later progressed to Graves' ophthalmopathy.

V usage is TRBV29-1 and J usage is TRBJ2-7; 10 positions agree with TRBD1. After removal of 4 bases from V and 4 bases from J, the junction contained 4 bases not matched to a gene. The CDR3 loop spans 13 amino acids. Germline V gives CDR1 SQVTM, CDR2 ANQGSEA. CDR3 nucleotides: TGCAGCGTTGTAGGGACAGGGGTTTACGAGCAGTACTTC. Protein sequence: CSVVGTGVYEQYF.

As for this clonotype: A read error is possible here, since a much larger clone lies one base away. This chain connects TRBV12-3 or TRBV12-4 to TRBJ2-2; D call uncertain. Trimming removed 7 bases from V and 5 bases from J, with 5 bases in between. The CDR3 totals 11 residues. The CDR3 DNA reads as TGTGCCAGCATTCCGACCGGGGAGCTGTTTTTT. Protein: CASIPTGELFF.

This clonotype was observed at least ten times. This rearrangement joins TRBV28 to TRBJ2-3; 8 bases align to TRBD1. Trimming cost V 7 bases and J 6 bases; bases outside gene matches: 12. Germline CDR1 and CDR2: MDHEN and SYDVKM. The CDR3 covers 15 residues. This CDR3 is CASITGQGRVDTQYF. CDR3 sequence (DNA): TGTGCCAGCATCACCGGACAGGGTCGTGTTGATACGCAGTATTTT.

This clonotype showed up many times. The gene calls are TRBV7-2 and TRBJ2-7; 13 nucleotides line up with TRBD2. Trimming took 3 bases from V and 1 from J; bases not matched to a gene: 3. Germline V gene data show CDR1 as SGHTA and CDR2 as FQGNSA. The CDR3 extends over 16 amino acids. As DNA, the CDR3 is TGTGCCAGCAGCTTCCGGGGACTAGCGGGATCCTACGAGCAGTACTTC. It is translated as CASSFRGLAGSYEQYF. Full variable domain (outside the CDR3, taken from reference TRBV7-2 and TRBJ2-7): GAGVSQSPSNKVTEKGKDVELRCDPISGHTALYWYRQSLGQGLEFLIYFQGNSAPDKSGLPSDRFSAERTGGSVSTLTIQRTQQEDSAVYLCASSFRGLAGSYEQYFGPGTRLTVT.

This clonotype was counted ten times or more. The V call is TRBV20-1, the J call TRBJ2-1, with 11 bases matching TRBD2. Germline V gene lookup returns CDR1 DFQATT and CDR2 SNEGSKA (reference sequence). The length of the CDR3 is 14 residues. V lost 5 bases and J lost 4; bases outside the gene matches: 4. Written as DNA, the CDR3 is TGCAGTGCTGCCGGGACTAGCGGATACAATGAGCAGTTCTTC. Its protein is CSAAGTSGYNEQFF.

This clonotype was seen many times. The rearrangement uses TRBV6-1 and TRBJ2-2; 7 bases agree with TRBD2. Germline V gene lookup returns CDR1 MNHNS and CDR2 SASEGT. With V trimmed by 5 bases and J by 4 bases, 7 bases remained unmatched. The CDR3 contains 15 residues. The CDR3 coding sequence is TGTGCCAGCAGTTACCTGCGGGAGTCCACCGGGGAGCTGTTTTTT. Residues: CASSYLRESTGELFF.

The chain has TRBV12-3 or TRBV12-4 and TRBJ2-7, with unresolved D. Between the trimmed V and J ends, which lost 0 bases and 2 bases, there was a span of 11 bases. The CDR3 runs to 15 residues. The CDR3 DNA reads TGTGCCAGCAGTTTAGCTGGCAGGCCACCCTACGAGCAGTACTTC. It translates to CASSLAGRPPYEQYF.

Many counts were recorded for this clonotype. This sequence joins TRBV12-3 or TRBV12-4 and TRBJ2-5; the match to TRBD2 covers 10 bases. V lost 3 bases, J lost 4 bases, and 5 bases stayed unmatched. This CDR3 region has 15 residues. The CDR3 reads CASSLRLAGVETQYF. The CDR3 DNA sequence: TGTGCCAGCAGTTTGAGGCTAGCGGGGGTAGAGACCCAGTACTTC.

This clonotype turned up a few times. The chain combines TRBV28 with TRBJ2-1; no clear D. This CDR3 spans 14 amino acids. Germline values: CDR1 MDHEN, CDR2 SYDVKM. Deletions cut 6 bases from V and 4 bases from J, with 13 bases between. The CDR3 bases are TGTGCCAGCAGCCCCTTGATTCGGTACAATGAGCAGTTCTTC. Its protein product is CASSPLIRYNEQFF.

Ten or more counts support this clonotype. This sequence joins TRBV7-3 and TRBJ2-1; D gene ambiguous. Germline V CDR1 and CDR2: SGHTA, FQGTGA. The V end was cut by 0 bases, the J end by 10 bases, with 10 bases between. The CDR3 is 13 residues long. In DNA form, the CDR3 reads TGTGCCAGCAGCTTAACTGTCGATGGGGAGCAGTTCTTC. It translates to CASSLTVDGEQFF.

The sample holds one count of this clonotype. The chain combines TRBV11-2 with TRBJ2-3; D tentatively reads TRBD1 or TRBD2 (5 bases each). Germline CDR1 and CDR2: SGHAT and FQNNGV. Trimming removed 5 bases at V and 2 bases at J, with 14 bases between. The CDR3 has 15 residues. CDR3 sequence reads: CASSVTGAPTDTQYF. The CDR3 nucleotides are TGTGCCAGCAGCGTGACCGGGGCACCCACAGATACGCAGTATTTT.

In its sample, this clonotype was seen many times. The chain combines TRBV7-8 with TRBJ1-5; D is possibly TRBD1 (5 bases). The CDR3 is 13 amino acids. V was clipped by 5 bases and J by 6 bases, with 11 bases between them. Per the germline V gene, CDR1 is SGHVS and CDR2 is FQNEAQ. The CDR3: CASSIGGGQPQHF. The CDR3 DNA sequence: TGTGCCAGCAGCATTGGCGGGGGTCAGCCCCAGCATTTT.

The rearrangement links TRBV7-2 to TRBJ1-1, with D possibly TRBD1 on 6 matching bases. Trimming removed 5 bases from V and 0 bases from J, with 16 bases in between. Germline V lookup: CDR1 SGHTA, CDR2 FQGNSA. The length of the CDR3 is 16 residues. CDR3 sequence: CASSLTGGRMNTEAFF. CDR3 sequence (DNA): TGTGCCAGCAGCCTAACGGGGGGGCGAATGAACACTGAAGCTTTCTTT.

Many counts were recorded for this clonotype. V gene TRBV28 combines with J gene TRBJ2-5; 7 nucleotides align to TRBD2. The V gene end was trimmed by 4 bases and the J gene end by 1 base; junction bases not matched to a gene: 6. There are 15 residues in the CDR3. The germline gives CDR1 MDHEN, CDR2 SYDVKM. This CDR3 is CASSSPSGVQETQYF. The CDR3 DNA reads TGTGCCAGCAGTTCCCCGAGCGGGGTCCAAGAGACCCAGTACTTC.

The V gene is TRBV6-1, the J gene TRBJ2-7; weak D call: TRBD1 (6 bases). The germline CDR1 and CDR2 sequences are MNHNS and SASEGT. CDR3 length: 12 residues. V was pared by 8 bases and J by 1 base, with 9 bases between. The CDR3 DNA reads TGTGCCAGCGGACAGAGTTCCTACGAGCAGTACTTC. It encodes CASGQSSYEQYF.

This clonotype was seen more than once but under ten times. The chain employs TRBV19 and TRBJ1-6; D not resolved. Trimming removed 2 bases from V and 6 bases from J, with 14 bases in between. The CDR3 runs to 16 residues. The V gene's germline CDR1 is LNHDA and CDR2 SQIVND (reference sequence). Written as DNA, the CDR3 is TGTGCCAGTAGTATATCCCGTGGAGGGAGTAATTCACCCCTCCACTTT. Protein product: CASSISRGGSNSPLHF.

The chain is built from TRBV27 and TRBJ2-7; TRBD2 is a possible D gene (5 bases). Between the trimmed V and J ends, which lost 5 bases and 3 bases, there was a span of 20 bases. This CDR3 is built from 16 residues. Per the germline V gene, CDR1 is MNHEY and CDR2 is SMNVEV (reference sequence). The CDR3 DNA follows: TGTGCCAGCAGTCCGAGCTTTGCGGGCTCGGACTACGAGCAGTACTTC. Its translation is CASSPSFAGSDYEQYF.

In its sample, this clonotype was seen many times. V usage is TRBV28 and J usage is TRBJ1-5, with 7 bases matching TRBD1. The CDR3 has 19 amino acids. J was trimmed by 0 bases and V by 2 bases; bases with no gene match: 13. Germline CDR1 reads MDHEN; CDR2 reads SYDVKM. Written as DNA, the CDR3 is TGTGCCAGCAGTTTACCCCGACAGGGACCATCAAATAGCAATCAGCCCCAGCATTTT. It is translated as CASSLPRQGPSNSNQPQHF.

CDR3 in amino acids: CASSPERGAYGYTF. CDR3 nucleotide sequence: TGTGCCAGCAGCCCTGAAAGGGGCGCGTATGGCTACACCTTC. The chain carries TRBV6-1 and TRBJ1-2; D perhaps matches TRBD1 (5 bases). CDR3 length: 14 residues. Trimming removed 6 bases at V and 5 bases at J, with 16 bases between. Germline V gene lookup returns CDR1 MNHNS and CDR2 SASEGT.

This clonotype was recorded at least ten times. The chain joins TRBV29-1 to TRBJ2-5, with 14 bases fitting TRBD2. V was clipped by 6 bases and J by 0 bases; unmatched bases: 12. This CDR3 spans 18 amino acids. Germline V CDR1 and CDR2: SQVTM, ANQGSEA. In DNA form, the CDR3 reads TGCAGCGTCAGAGGACTAGCGGGAGGTGAGGGGTACCAAGAGACCCAGTACTTC. As protein: CSVRGLAGGEGYQETQYF.

Regarding this clonotype: At one boundary the junction diverges from the germline segment, which might be a read error. The chain combines TRBV7-2 with TRBJ2-5; TRBD2 agrees at 9 bases. Germline V CDR1 and CDR2: SGHTA, FQGNSA. This CDR3 region has 18 residues. This chain's CDR3 is CASSLVLAGGVSQETQHF. The CDR3 coding sequence is TGTGCCAGCAGCTTAGTTCTTGCGGGAGGGGTGTCCCAAGAGACCCAGCACTTC.

The table lists this clonotype with many counts. This chain links TRBV20-1 with TRBJ2-7; D remains unclear. The length of the CDR3 is 10 residues. Germline loops: CDR1 DFQATT, CDR2 SNEGSKA (reference sequence). V was pared by 3 bases and J by 7 bases, with 7 bases between. Written as DNA, the CDR3 is TGCAGTGCTAGGATGACTGAGCAGTACTTC. As protein: CSARMTEQYF.

The chain carries TRBV10-3 and TRBJ1-1, with D tentatively TRBD1 (6 bases). V gave up 7 bases and J gave up 1 base, with 10 bases separating them. Per the germline V gene, CDR1 is ENHRY and CDR2 is SYGVKD. The CDR3 contains 13 residues. The CDR3 here is CAITQQGNTEAFF. CDR3 DNA sequence: TGTGCCATCACCCAACAGGGGAACACTGAAGCTTTCTTT.

At least ten counts were recorded for this clonotype. The chain employs TRBV11-2 and TRBJ2-1; D assignment may be TRBD1 or TRBD2 (6 bases each). The germline gives CDR1 SGHAT, CDR2 FQNNGV. V lost 5 bases, J lost 10 bases, and 18 bases lay in between. The CDR3 totals 14 residues. In nucleotides, the CDR3 is TGTGCCAGCAGCCCTACTAGGGGGGTGGGGGAGCAGTTCTTC. It is translated as CASSPTRGVGEQFF.

This clonotype occurred many times. The rearrangement joins TRBV12-3 or TRBV12-4 to TRBJ1-6; D gene unclear. V was shortened by 8 bases and J by 8 bases, with 13 bases between the two germline ends. The CDR3 runs 13 residues. CDR3 DNA sequence: TGTGCCAGCGCCGATACTATGGATTCACCCCTCCACTTT. Amino acid sequence: CASADTMDSPLHF.